The 2 T cell receptor beta chains listed next were all sequenced from one sample in a study of T cells in Graves' hyperthyroidism and ophthalmopathy. TCR beta CDR3 regions were amplified from RNA transcripts. The HTBI primer set served for first-round RT-PCR of the TCR CDR3. TCRdb redid the calling of the multiplex PCR reads with MiXCR, one entry per CDR3 protein. The sample includes 200,000 to 250,000 distinct CDR3 sequences, over 15% of them seen just once. The sequenced sample consisted of blood. The receptors were gathered from a woman in her late teens or twenties with Graves' ophthalmopathy.

Ten or more counts support this clonotype. The chain couples TRBV2 to TRBJ1-1; TRBD1 is a possible D gene (6 bases). Deletions cut 1 base from V and 4 bases from J, with 10 bases between. The CDR3 has 14 residues. Looked up from germline, CDR1 is SNHLY and CDR2 is FYNNEI. CDR3 amino acids: CASSEGARGTEAFF. For the CDR3, the DNA is TGTGCCAGCAGTGAAGGGGCCAGGGGCACTGAAGCTTTCTTT. The full variable domain, with the rest looked up from reference TRBV2 and TRBJ1-1, is EPEVTQTPSHQVTQMGQEVILRCVPISNHLYFYWYRQILGQKVEFLVSFYNNEISEKSEIFDDQFSVERPDGSNFTLKIRSTKLEDSAMYFCASSEGARGTEAFFGQGTRLTVV.

The table lists this clonotype with many counts. The chain has TRBV7-9 and TRBJ2-4; D unresolved. Germline assignment: CDR1 SEHNR and CDR2 FQNEAQ (reference sequence). Between the trimmed V and J ends, which lost 0 bases and 3 bases, there was a span of 9 bases. The CDR3 contains 15 residues. CDR3 protein: CASSLAGSGKNIQYF. The CDR3, as DNA: TGTGCCAGCAGCTTAGCGGGATCTGGCAAAAACATTCAGTACTTC.